This TCR beta chain came from a study of cytomegalovirus exposure and HLA in healthy donors. For the study at large: Among the approximately 430 donors who were genotyped, approximately 76% fell in the genetic ancestry cluster that is associated with self-reported Caucasian donors.

Primers: 60 Vbeta forward and 13 Jbeta reverse. Profiling relied on immunoSEQ multiplex PCR, and the TCRdb table lists in-frame clones only, not all of them. The sample carries 200,000 or so clones, around 83% recorded once. Regarding this clone: Its antigen is unidentified.

Trimming pared 6 bases from V and 0 bases from J, leaving 14 bases between. The length of the CDR3 is 16 residues. Germline-derived CDR1 and CDR2 are KGHSH and LQKENI. Study results and caveats: The classifier, whose performance was assessed in both the original and validation cohorts, reportedly diagnosed cytomegalovirus status with high specificity and sensitivity. Versus the approximately 700-donor mean, an Asian-associated ancestry cluster reportedly showed fewer N-insertions in a later analysis. The likely origin of a cluster of highly shared sequence variants was a sequencing artifact.

The sequencing sample was made of PBMCs. V is TRBV18 and J is TRBJ1-4; tentative D call: TRBD1 (5 bases). The receptor was isolated from a woman aged 45-65 years in good health and CMV-seropositive. CDR3 residues: CASSPLGTTTNEKLFF. CDR3 nucleotide sequence: TGTGCCAGCTCCCCCTTGGGGACTACAACTAATGAAAAACTGTTTTTT.